Sequencing of this T cell receptor beta chain was carried out in a study of vaccination and CD4 T cells after COVID-19. About the research overall: Overlapping peptides covering the spike proteins of SARS-CoV-2, HCoV-NL63, HCoV-OC43 and HCoV-229E were added to stimulate cells.

Sequence data for DNA of cultured CD4+ T cells were generated by the Oncomine TCR Beta short-read assay. TCRdb itself ran the PCR reads through MiXCR, one entry per CDR3 protein. Here the sample spans about 11,000 distinct CDR3 sequences, 40% to 50% being singletons. Regarding treatment: roughly 10-day PBMC culture with coronavirus spike peptide pools or control peptides (ViraFEST assay). This clonotype has more than one count but fewer than ten. Antigen unknown. The CDR3 length is 10 residues. V lost 6 bases to trimming and J lost 7 bases, with 9 bases between them. Germline V gene data show CDR1 as GTSNPN and CDR2 as SVGIG (reference sequence).

Sequencing was performed on CD4+ T cells from blood, cultured in vitro. The source is a human donor who had recovered from COVID-19. The chain has TRBV30 and TRBJ1-1, with D hard to call. The CDR3, as DNA: TGTGCCTGCGTCCGGATTGAAGCTTTCTTT. Its translation: CACVRIEAFF.